This entry is about one TCR beta chain. This sample is drawn from a study of blood T cell repertoires in COVID-19. About the research overall: Samples representing acute and convalescent COVID-19 were sourced from the United States, Italy and Spain.

V was pared by 5 bases and J by 9 bases, with 7 bases of the junction left unmatched. Germline V gene lookup returns CDR1 SNHLY and CDR2 FYNNEI. This CDR3 comprises 13 residues. Sequenced by immunoSEQ multiplex PCR; TCRdb stores in-frame clones only, minus some. The data contain fewer than 500,000 clones, approximately 87% of them singletons. Participant ages covered roughly 18 to 89 years across about 25 US areas. Self-reported history from a screening survey and questionnaire set each donor's cohort. The sequencing sample was made of PBMCs or T cells enriched from blood (not recorded which). The rearrangement links TRBV2 to TRBJ2-1; 7 nucleotides line up with TRBD2. This receptor was obtained from a woman in her 30s with acute COVID-19. The CDR3 region is CASSTGLLGEQFF. The CDR3 coding sequence is TGTGCCAGCAGTACGGGACTATTGGGTGAGCAGTTCTTC.